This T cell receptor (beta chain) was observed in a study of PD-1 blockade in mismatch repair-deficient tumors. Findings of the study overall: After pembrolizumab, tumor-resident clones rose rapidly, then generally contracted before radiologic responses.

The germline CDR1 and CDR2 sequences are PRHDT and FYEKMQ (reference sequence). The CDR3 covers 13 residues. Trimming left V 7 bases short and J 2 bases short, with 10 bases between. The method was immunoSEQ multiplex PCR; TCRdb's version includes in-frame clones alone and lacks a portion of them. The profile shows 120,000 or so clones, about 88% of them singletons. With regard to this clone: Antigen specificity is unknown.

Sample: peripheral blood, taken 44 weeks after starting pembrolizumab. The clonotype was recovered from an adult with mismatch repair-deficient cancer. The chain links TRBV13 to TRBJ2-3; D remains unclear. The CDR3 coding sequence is TGTGCCAGCAAGTATGTAGTCACAGATACGCAGTATTTT. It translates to CASKYVVTDTQYF.